The source of this T cell receptor (beta chain) is a study of cytomegalovirus exposure and HLA in healthy donors. Study information: An early data release held tens of millions of unique TCRs from HLA-typed donors.

Germline CDR1 reads MNHNS; CDR2 reads SASEGT. V was clipped by 4 bases and J by 6 bases; unmatched bases: 4. The CDR3 sequence is 13 residues long. PCR was performed using 60 Vbeta and 13 Jbeta primers. Generated by immunoSEQ multiplex PCR, the TCRdb table keeps only in-frame clones and is missing some. Of more than 45,000 clones listed, less than 85% are singletons. Sequencing was done on a sample of PBMCs. This clonotype originated in a woman in her fifties or sixties in good health and CMV-seropositive. The V call is TRBV6-1, the J call TRBJ1-1; the match to TRBD1 covers 8 bases. The CDR3 DNA follows: TGTGCCAGCAGTGCAACAGGGGGATCTGAAGCTTTCTTT. Translated, it gives CASSATGGSEAFF.